One T cell receptor (beta chain) is described in this entry. This record belongs to a study of blood T cell repertoires in COVID-19. The trim removed 4 bases at V and 3 bases at J, leaving 9 bases unmatched. The germline V gene has CDR1 SGHRS and CDR2 YFSETQ. This CDR3 spans 15 amino acids. Assay: immunoSEQ multiplex PCR; the TCRdb copy retains only in-frame clones and omits some. The sample contains 300,000 to 350,000 clones, over 85% of which appear only once. The chain joins TRBV5-1 to TRBJ2-7; the match to TRBD1 covers 8 bases. The sequencing sample was made of peripheral blood. This TCR derives from a woman aged 60-75 years with COVID-19, enrolled during active disease. The CDR3 region is CASSPRQGTFYEQYF. In DNA, the CDR3 is TGCGCCAGCAGCCCCAGACAGGGGACTTTCTACGAGCAGTACTTC.